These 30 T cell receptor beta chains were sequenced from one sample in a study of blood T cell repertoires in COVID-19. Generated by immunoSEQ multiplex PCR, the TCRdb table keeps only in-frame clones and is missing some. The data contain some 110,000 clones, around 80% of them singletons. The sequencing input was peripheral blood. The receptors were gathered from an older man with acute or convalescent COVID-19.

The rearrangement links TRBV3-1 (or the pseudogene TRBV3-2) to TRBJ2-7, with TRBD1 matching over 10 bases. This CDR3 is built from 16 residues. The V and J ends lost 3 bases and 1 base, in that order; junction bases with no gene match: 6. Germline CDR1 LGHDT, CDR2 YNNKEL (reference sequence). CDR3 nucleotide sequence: TGTGCCAGCAGCCACCGGGACAGGGGCCTGTCCTACGAGCAGTACTTC. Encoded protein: CASSHRDRGLSYEQYF.

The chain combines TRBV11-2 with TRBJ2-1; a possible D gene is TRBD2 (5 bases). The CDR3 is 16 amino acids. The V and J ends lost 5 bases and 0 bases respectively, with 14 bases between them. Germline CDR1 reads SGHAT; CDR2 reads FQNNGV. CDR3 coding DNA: TGTGCCAGCAGCGCCTCAGCGGTTAGCTCCTACAATGAGCAGTTCTTC. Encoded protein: CASSASAVSSYNEQFF.

The DNA for the CDR3 is TGTGCCATCAGCTTGACAGGAGACCTCACAGATACGCAGTATTTT. It translates to CAISLTGDLTDTQYF. V is TRBV10-3 and J is TRBJ2-3; D perhaps matches TRBD1 (6 bases). CDR3 length: 15 residues. The germline CDR1 and CDR2 sequences are ENHRY and SYGVKD. V gave up 6 bases and J gave up 2 bases, with 15 bases separating them.

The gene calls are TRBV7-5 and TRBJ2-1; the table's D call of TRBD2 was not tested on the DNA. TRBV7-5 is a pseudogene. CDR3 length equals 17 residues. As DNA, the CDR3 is TGTGCCAGAAGCTTGGTGGACTGGCTTCTTTCCTACAATGAGCAGTTCTTC. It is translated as CARSLVDWLLSYNEQFF.

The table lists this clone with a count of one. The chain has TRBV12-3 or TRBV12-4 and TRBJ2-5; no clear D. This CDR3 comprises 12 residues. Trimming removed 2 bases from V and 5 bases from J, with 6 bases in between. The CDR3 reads CASSLFRETQYF. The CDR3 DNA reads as TGTGCCAGCAGTTTATTCCGTGAGACCCAGTACTTC.

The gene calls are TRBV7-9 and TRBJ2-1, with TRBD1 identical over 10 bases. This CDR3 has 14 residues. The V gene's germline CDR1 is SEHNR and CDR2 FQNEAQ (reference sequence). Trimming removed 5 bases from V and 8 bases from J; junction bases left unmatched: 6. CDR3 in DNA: TGTGCCAGCAGCCCCGGGACAGGGGAGCATGAGCAGTTCTTC. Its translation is CASSPGTGEHEQFF.

In DNA, the CDR3 is TGTGCCAGCAGTGGAGGTAGCGGGAGATCTTACGAGCAGTACTTC. This encodes CASSGGSGRSYEQYF. This chain uses TRBV5-4 with TRBJ2-7; 9 bases fit TRBD2. Trimming at V came to 5 bases and at J to 4 bases, leaving 10 bases not matched to a gene. Germline CDR1 and CDR2: SGHNT and YYREEE (reference sequence). This CDR3 comprises 15 residues. The entire variable domain, with the rest obtained from reference TRBV5-4 and TRBJ2-7, is as follows: ETGVTQSPTHLIKTRGQQVTLRCSSQSGHNTVSWYQQALGQGPQFIFQYYREEENGRGNFPPRFSGLQFPNYSSELNVNALELDDSALYLCASSGGSGRSYEQYFGPGTRLTVT.

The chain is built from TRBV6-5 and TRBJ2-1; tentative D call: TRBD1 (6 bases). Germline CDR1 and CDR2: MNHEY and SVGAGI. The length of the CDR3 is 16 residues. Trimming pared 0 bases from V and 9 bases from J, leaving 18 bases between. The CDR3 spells CASSYSRSVGAGEQFF. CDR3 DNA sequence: TGTGCCAGCAGTTACTCGCGGAGCGTGGGGGCTGGTGAGCAGTTCTTC.

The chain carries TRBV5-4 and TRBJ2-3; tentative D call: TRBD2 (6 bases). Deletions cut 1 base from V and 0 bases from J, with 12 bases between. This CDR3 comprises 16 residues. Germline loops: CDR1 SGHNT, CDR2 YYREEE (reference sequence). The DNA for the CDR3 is TGTGCCAGCAGCTTGTACGCGGGGCCTAGCACAGATACGCAGTATTTT. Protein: CASSLYAGPSTDTQYF.

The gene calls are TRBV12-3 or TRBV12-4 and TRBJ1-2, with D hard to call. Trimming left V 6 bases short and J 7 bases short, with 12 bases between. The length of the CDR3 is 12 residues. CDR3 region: CASSPGGLGYTF. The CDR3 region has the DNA TGTGCCAGCAGCCCGGGTGGACTTGGCTACACCTTC.

For the CDR3, the DNA is TGTGCCAGCAGCCCCGGGACAGGTCAAGAGACCCAGTACTTC. It yields the protein CASSPGTGQETQYF. The gene calls are TRBV7-9 and TRBJ2-5, with 8 bases aligning to TRBD1. Unmatched junction bases numbered 4, after V lost 5 bases and J lost 2 bases. The germline CDR1 and CDR2 sequences are SEHNR and FQNEAQ (reference sequence). The CDR3 is 14 residues long.

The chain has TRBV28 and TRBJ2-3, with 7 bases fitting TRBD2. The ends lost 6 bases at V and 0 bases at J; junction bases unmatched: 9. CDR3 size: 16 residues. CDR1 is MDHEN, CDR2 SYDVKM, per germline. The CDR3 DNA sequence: TGTGCCAGCAGGCCTTTTAGCGGGTATAGCACAGATACGCAGTATTTT. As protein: CASRPFSGYSTDTQYF.

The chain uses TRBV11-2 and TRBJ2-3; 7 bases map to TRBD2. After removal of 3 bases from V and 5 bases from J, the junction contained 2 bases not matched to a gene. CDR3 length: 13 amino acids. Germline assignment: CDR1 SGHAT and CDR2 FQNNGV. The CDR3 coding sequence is TGTGCCAGCAGCTTGTCTAGCGGAGATACGCAGTATTTT. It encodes CASSLSSGDTQYF.

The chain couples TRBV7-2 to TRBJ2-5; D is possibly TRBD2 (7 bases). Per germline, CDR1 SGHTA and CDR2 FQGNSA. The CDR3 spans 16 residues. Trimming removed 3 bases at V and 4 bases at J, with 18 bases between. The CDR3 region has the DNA TGTGCCAGCAGCTTGCACGGGGGGCGCCCCACAGAGACCCAGTACTTC. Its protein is CASSLHGGRPTETQYF.

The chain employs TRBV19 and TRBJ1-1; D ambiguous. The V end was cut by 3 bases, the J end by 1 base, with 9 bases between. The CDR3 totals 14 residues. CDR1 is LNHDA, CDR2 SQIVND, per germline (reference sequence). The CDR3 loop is CASSIGQRNTEAFF. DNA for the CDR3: TGTGCCAGTAGTATTGGGCAGAGGAACACTGAAGCTTTCTTT.

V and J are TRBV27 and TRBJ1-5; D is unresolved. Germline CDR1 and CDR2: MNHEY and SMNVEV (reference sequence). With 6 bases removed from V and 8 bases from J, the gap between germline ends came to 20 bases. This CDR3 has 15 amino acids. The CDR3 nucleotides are TGTGCCAGCAGCTCCCTCCCACCCCAGGTGGAGCCCCAGCATTTT. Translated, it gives CASSSLPPQVEPQHF.

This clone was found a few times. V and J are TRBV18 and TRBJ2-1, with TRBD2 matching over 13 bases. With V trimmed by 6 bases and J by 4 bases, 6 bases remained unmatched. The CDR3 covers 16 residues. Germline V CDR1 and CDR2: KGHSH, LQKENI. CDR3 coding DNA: TGTGCCAGCTCGCGAGGGACTAGCGGGGTGTACAATGAGCAGTTCTTC. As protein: CASSRGTSGVYNEQFF.

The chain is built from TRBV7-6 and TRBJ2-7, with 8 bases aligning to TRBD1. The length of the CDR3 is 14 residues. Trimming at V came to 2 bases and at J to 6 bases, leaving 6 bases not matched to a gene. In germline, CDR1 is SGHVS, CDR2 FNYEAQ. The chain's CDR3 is CASSLQQGAGEQYF. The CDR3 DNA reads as TGTGCCAGCAGCTTACAGCAGGGGGCTGGCGAGCAGTACTTC.

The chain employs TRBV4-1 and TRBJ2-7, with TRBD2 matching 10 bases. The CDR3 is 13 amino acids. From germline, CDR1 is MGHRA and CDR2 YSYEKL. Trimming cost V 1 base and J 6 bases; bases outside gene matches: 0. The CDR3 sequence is CASSQVAGGEQYF. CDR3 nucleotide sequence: TGCGCCAGCAGCCAAGTAGCGGGAGGCGAGCAGTACTTC.

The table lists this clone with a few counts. The CDR3 coding sequence is TGTGCCAGCAGGGGCCCCTTTGAATGGCCCCAGCATTTT. It encodes CASRGPFEWPQHF. V gene TRBV2 combines with J gene TRBJ1-5; D unresolved. Deletions cut 6 bases from V and 9 bases from J, with 15 bases between. The CDR3 has 13 amino acids. CDR1 and CDR2 (germline): SNHLY, FYNNEI.

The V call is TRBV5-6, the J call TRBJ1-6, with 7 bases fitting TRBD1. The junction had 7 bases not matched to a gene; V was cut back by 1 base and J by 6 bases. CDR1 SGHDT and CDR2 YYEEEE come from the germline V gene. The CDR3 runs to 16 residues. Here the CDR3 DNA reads TGTGCCAGCAGCTTGAGAGGGGGCCAGGGTAATTCACCCCTCCACTTT. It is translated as CASSLRGGQGNSPLHF.

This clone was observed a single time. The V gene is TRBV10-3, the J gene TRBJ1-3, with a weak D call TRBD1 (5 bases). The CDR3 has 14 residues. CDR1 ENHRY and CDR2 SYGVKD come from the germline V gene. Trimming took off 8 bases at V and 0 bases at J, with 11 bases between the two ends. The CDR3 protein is CAIEDSTSGNTIYF. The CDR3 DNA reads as TGTGCCATCGAAGACAGCACCTCTGGAAACACCATATATTTT.

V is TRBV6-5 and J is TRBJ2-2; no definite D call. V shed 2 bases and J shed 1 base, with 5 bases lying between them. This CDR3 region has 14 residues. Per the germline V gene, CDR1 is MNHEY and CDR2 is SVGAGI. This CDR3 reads CASSYVWNTGELFF. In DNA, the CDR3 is TGTGCCAGCAGTTACGTCTGGAACACCGGGGAGCTGTTTTTT.

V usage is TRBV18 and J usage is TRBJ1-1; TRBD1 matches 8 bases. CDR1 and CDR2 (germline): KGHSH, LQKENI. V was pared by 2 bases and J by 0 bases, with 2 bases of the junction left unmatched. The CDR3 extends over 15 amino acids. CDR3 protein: CASSPSTGVNTEAFF. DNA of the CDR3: TGTGCCAGCTCACCATCGACAGGGGTGAACACTGAAGCTTTCTTT.

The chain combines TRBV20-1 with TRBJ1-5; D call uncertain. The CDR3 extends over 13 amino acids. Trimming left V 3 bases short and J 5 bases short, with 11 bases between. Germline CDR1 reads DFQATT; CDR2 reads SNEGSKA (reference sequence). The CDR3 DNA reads TGCAGTGCTAGTGTCCAGGTTGATCAGCCCCAGCATTTT. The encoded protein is CSASVQVDQPQHF.

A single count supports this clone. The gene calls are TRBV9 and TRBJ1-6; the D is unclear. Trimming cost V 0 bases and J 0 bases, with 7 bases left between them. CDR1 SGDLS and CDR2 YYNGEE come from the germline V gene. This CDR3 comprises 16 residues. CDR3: CASSVEGGSYNSPLHF. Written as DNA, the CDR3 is TGTGCCAGCAGCGTAGAAGGAGGCTCCTATAATTCACCCCTCCACTTT.

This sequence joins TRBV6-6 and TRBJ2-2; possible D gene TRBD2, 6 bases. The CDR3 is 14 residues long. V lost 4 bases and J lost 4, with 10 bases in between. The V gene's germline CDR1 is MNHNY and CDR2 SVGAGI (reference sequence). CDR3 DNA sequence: TGTGCCAGCAGTTTGGACGGGGGCACCGGGGAGCTGTTTTTT. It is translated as CASSLDGGTGELFF.

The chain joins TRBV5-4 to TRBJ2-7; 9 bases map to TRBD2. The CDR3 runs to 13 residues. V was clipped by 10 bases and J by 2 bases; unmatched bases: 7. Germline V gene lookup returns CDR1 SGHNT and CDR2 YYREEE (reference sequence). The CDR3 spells CAVGREGPYEQYF. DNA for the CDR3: TGTGCCGTGGGGCGGGAGGGACCCTACGAGCAGTACTTC.

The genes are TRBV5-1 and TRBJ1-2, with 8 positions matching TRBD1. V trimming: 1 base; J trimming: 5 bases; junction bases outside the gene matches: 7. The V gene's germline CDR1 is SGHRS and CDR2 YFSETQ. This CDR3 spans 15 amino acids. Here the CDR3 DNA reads TGCGCCAGCAGCTTGTTCACAGGGGGGGCGTATGGCTACACCTTC. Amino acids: CASSLFTGGAYGYTF.

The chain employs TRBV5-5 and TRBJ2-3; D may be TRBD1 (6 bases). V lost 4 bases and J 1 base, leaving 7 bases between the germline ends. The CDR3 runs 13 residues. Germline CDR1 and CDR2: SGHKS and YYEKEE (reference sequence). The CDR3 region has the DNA TGTGCCAGCAGCCGACAGGGCACAGATACGCAGTATTTT. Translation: CASSRQGTDTQYF.